This T cell receptor beta chain was observed in a study of T cell changes during pregnancy in multiple sclerosis. Sequencing was performed with immunoSEQ multiplex PCR; in TCRdb, only in-frame clones are kept and a portion is missing. The repertoire holds about 62,000 clones, with about 90% as singletons. Germline V CDR1 and CDR2: LNHDA, SQIVND (reference sequence). The CDR3 consists of 14 residues. Trimming cost V 0 bases and J 9 bases, with 14 bases left between them. The receptor was derived from a female donor in good health, enrolled as a control in a pregnancy study. V is TRBV19 and J is TRBJ2-5; D is perhaps TRBD2 (6 bases). The sample here was peripheral blood, taken in the second trimester of pregnancy. The CDR3 sequence is CASSIESARGSQYF. DNA of the CDR3: TGTGCCAGTAGTATAGAGAGCGCCCGGGGGTCCCAGTACTTC.